The TCR beta chain under discussion was sequenced for a study of CD8+CD57+ T cells in acquired aplastic anemia listed by TCRdb under 2018. Looking at the study overall: DNA extracted from sorted CD4+ and CD8+ cells had a mean of around 3.3 ug, with a range of roughly 0.2 to 27.4 ug.

Broad study findings and their caveats: CD8+ Simpson's diversity did not differ significantly between patients and healthy controls (P=0.060). Twenty-nine CD8+ CDR3 sequences were found in both patients and controls but appeared to be highly expressed in patients and within the immunodominant clones of the patients.

Points on this clonotype: Its antigen is unknown. No quality values exist for individual bases; no much larger clone is one base distant.

Genomic DNA was used as template for profiling of TCR beta VDJ combinations and CDR3 sequences. An Illumina HiSeq 2000 was used for TCR repertoire sequencing. Regarding the original processing steps: Repertoires were assessed using TRBV/TRBJ rearrangement plots, CDR3 size and DJ length profiles, and Simpson's diversity index. The most abundant DNA sequence in the deep sequencing data was defined as the immunodominant clone. CDR3 amino acid sequences were screened for sharing across subjects and were compared with published repertoires and the VDJdb database. TCRdb reanalyzed the raw reads on its own, using fastp at Q25 for trimming and MiXCR for clone calling, and kept in-frame beta chains. Rows matching on CDR3 protein sequence are summarized as one entry with the most common DNA and genes. The V and J calls and clone size are TCRdb's, not the authors'. This sample has a few hundred thousand distinct CDR3 sequences in its table, and roughly 50% of those were observed once. Together, the top ten hold 6.5% to 10% of the sample.

Taken from cysteine to phenylalanine, the CDR3 has 17 residues. The kept DNA is CDR3 alone, 51 bases in frame from the first base. A distance of 15 bases separates the germline ends of V and J, which lose 0 bases and 0 bases respectively. The germline V gene yields SGHRS for CDR1 and YFSETQ for CDR2. In this study, sorted CD4+ and CD8+ T cells from the blood of healthy subjects and of severe aplastic anemia patients had their TCR repertoires deep-sequenced. Ficoll-Paque density gradient centrifugation was used to isolate peripheral blood mononuclear cells. Before DNA extraction, CD4+ and CD8+ T cells were sorted by FACS or by magnetic beads.

Here the chain combines TRBV5-1 and TRBJ1-1; the D gene identity is not certain. This sequence was found in a human donor with severe aplastic anemia or a healthy control (not recorded which). Specimen: sorted CD4+, CD8+, or CD8+CD57+ T cells (not recorded which) from PBMCs. The DNA is TGCGCCAGCAGCTTGGAAGGGTCGCGCCACATGAACACTGAAGCTTTCTTT. Its translation is CASSLEGSRHMNTEAFF.